This is a list of T cell receptor beta chains from one sample in a study of CD8 T cells in ankylosing spondylitis. MiXCR was run by TCRdb on the 5' RACE reads, yielding one entry per CDR3 protein. The table records about 220,000 distinct CDR3 sequences, approximately 20% of them present only once. Sequenced material: blood, either unsorted or a sorted T cell fraction (not recorded which). The receptor set was obtained from a male donor with ankylosing spondylitis. Each CDR3 is given with its conserved first and last residue. A D gene is named only where the DNA matches it firmly. Only part of the rows carry a size: once, few, many, or a class if the clone is expanded.

D gene: .
J gene: TRBJ1-1
clone size: .
V gene: TRBV7-9
CDR3 protein: CASSSGRKGTEAFF
CDR3 DNA: TGTGCCAGCAGCTCCGGACGGAAGGGCACTGAAGCTTTCTTT

D gene: TRBD1
J gene: TRBJ1-3
clone size: .
V gene: TRBV3-1
CDR3 protein: CASSPGTGHGNTIYF
CDR3 DNA: TGTGCCAGCAGCCCCGGGACAGGGCATGGAAACACCATATATTTT

D gene: TRBD1
J gene: TRBJ2-7
clone size: few
V gene: TRBV19
CDR3 protein: CASSPYRGDFSYEQYF
CDR3 DNA: TGTGCCAGTAGCCCCTACAGGGGTGACTTCTCCTACGAGCAGTACTTC

D gene: .
J gene: TRBJ2-2
clone size: .
V gene: TRBV11-2
CDR3 protein: CASSIGAGLSDGELFF
CDR3 DNA: TGTGCCAGCAGCATTGGAGCGGGCTTGAGTGACGGGGAGCTGTTTTTT

D gene: TRBD1
J gene: TRBJ2-7
clone size: many
V gene: TRBV12-3/TRBV12-4
CDR3 protein: CASSLGTGGYEQYF
CDR3 DNA: TGTGCCAGCAGTTTAGGGACAGGGGGCTACGAGCAGTACTTC

D gene: .
J gene: TRBJ2-2
clone size: .
V gene: TRBV9
CDR3 protein: CASSETGLETGELFF
CDR3 DNA: TGTGCCAGCAGCGAGACAGGACTAGAAACCGGGGAGCTGTTTTTT

D gene: TRBD2
J gene: TRBJ2-3
clone size: .
V gene: TRBV7-2
CDR3 protein: CASSFGRETWSDTQYF
CDR3 DNA: TGTGCCAGCAGCTTTGGGCGGGAGACGTGGTCCGATACGCAGTATTTT

D gene: .
J gene: TRBJ1-2
clone size: .
V gene: TRBV29-1
CDR3 protein: CSVLPTANYGYTF
CDR3 DNA: TGCAGCGTTTTACCGACAGCAAACTATGGCTACACCTTC

D gene: TRBD1
J gene: TRBJ2-7
clone size: .
V gene: TRBV12-3/TRBV12-4
CDR3 protein: CASSPRQGKQPNTYEQYF
CDR3 DNA: TGTGCCAGCAGTCCACGACAGGGGAAGCAGCCCAATACCTACGAGCAGTACTTC

D gene: .
J gene: TRBJ2-7
clone size: many
V gene: TRBV5-6
CDR3 protein: CASSLDRTYEQYF
CDR3 DNA: TGTGCCAGCAGCCTCGACAGAACCTACGAGCAGTACTTC

D gene: .
J gene: TRBJ2-7
clone size: .
V gene: TRBV27
CDR3 protein: CASSLTGIFGEQYF
CDR3 DNA: TGTGCCAGCAGTTTAACAGGGATCTTTGGCGAGCAGTACTTC

D gene: .
J gene: TRBJ1-1
clone size: few
V gene: TRBV7-2
CDR3 protein: CASSQSPGWGMNTEAFF
CDR3 DNA: TGTGCCAGCAGCCAATCCCCCGGGTGGGGAATGAACACTGAAGCTTTCTTT

D gene: .
J gene: TRBJ2-5
clone size: .
V gene: TRBV30
CDR3 protein: CAWIEGIGGHQETQYF
CDR3 DNA: TGTGCCTGGATCGAGGGAATAGGGGGGCACCAAGAGACCCAGTACTTC

D gene: TRBD2
J gene: TRBJ2-1
clone size: .
V gene: TRBV9
CDR3 protein: CASSSLAGAYVGNEQFF
CDR3 DNA: TGTGCCAGCAGCTCACTAGCGGGAGCTTATGTTGGCAATGAGCAGTTCTTC

D gene: .
J gene: TRBJ2-3
clone size: .
V gene: TRBV12-3/TRBV12-4
CDR3 protein: CASSVIAAYSTDTQYF
CDR3 DNA: TGTGCCAGCAGTGTAATAGCGGCATACTCCACAGATACGCAGTATTTT

D gene: TRBD1
J gene: TRBJ1-1
clone size: .
V gene: TRBV7-3
CDR3 protein: CASSLYAGTGDTFF
CDR3 DNA: TGTGCCAGCAGCCTATACGCAGGGACAGGGGACACTTTCTTT

D gene: TRBD1
J gene: TRBJ2-1
clone size: few
V gene: TRBV9
CDR3 protein: CASSEQGVTYNEQFF
CDR3 DNA: TGTGCCAGCAGCGAACAGGGGGTGACCTACAATGAGCAGTTCTTC

D gene: .
J gene: TRBJ1-1
clone size: once
V gene: TRBV20-1
CDR3 protein: CSARDYRESFEAFF
CDR3 DNA: TGCAGTGCTAGAGATTATCGGGAAAGCTTTGAAGCTTTCTTT

D gene: .
J gene: TRBJ1-1
clone size: .
V gene: TRBV28
CDR3 protein: CASSFTSFMNTEAFF
CDR3 DNA: TGTGCCAGCAGTTTCACAAGCTTCATGAACACTGAAGCTTTCTTT

D gene: .
J gene: TRBJ2-7
clone size: many
V gene: TRBV12-3/TRBV12-4
CDR3 protein: CASSFVDYEQYF
CDR3 DNA: TGTGCCAGCAGTTTTGTTGACTACGAGCAGTACTTC

D gene: .
J gene: TRBJ2-7
clone size: few
V gene: TRBV5-1
CDR3 protein: CASSSLLEDGDEQYF
CDR3 DNA: TGCGCCAGCAGCTCACTTCTCGAGGATGGCGACGAGCAGTACTTC

D gene: .
J gene: TRBJ2-3
clone size: few
V gene: TRBV29-1
CDR3 protein: CSVVWTPDTQYF
CDR3 DNA: TGCAGCGTTGTGTGGACCCCAGATACGCAGTATTTT

D gene: .
J gene: TRBJ2-5
clone size: .
V gene: TRBV29-1
CDR3 protein: CSVVLWETQYF
CDR3 DNA: TGCAGCGTTGTTTTGTGGGAGACCCAGTACTTC

D gene: TRBD2
J gene: TRBJ2-1
clone size: .
V gene: TRBV3-1
CDR3 protein: CASSQNGGGTYNEQFF
CDR3 DNA: TGTGCCAGCAGCCAAAATGGCGGGGGAACCTACAATGAGCAGTTCTTC

D gene: .
J gene: TRBJ2-1
clone size: few
V gene: TRBV9
CDR3 protein: CASSVGADTYNEQFF
CDR3 DNA: TGTGCCAGCAGCGTAGGGGCGGATACCTACAATGAGCAGTTCTTC

D gene: .
J gene: TRBJ1-1
clone size: .
V gene: TRBV10-3
CDR3 protein: CAISGPKWENTEAFF
CDR3 DNA: TGTGCCATCAGTGGCCCGAAGTGGGAGAACACTGAAGCTTTCTTT

D gene: .
J gene: TRBJ2-7
clone size: .
V gene: TRBV12-3/TRBV12-4
CDR3 protein: CASSFLDNSYEQYF
CDR3 DNA: TGTGCCAGCAGTTTCCTGGACAACTCCTACGAGCAGTACTTC

D gene: TRBD1
J gene: TRBJ2-5
clone size: .
V gene: TRBV6-5
CDR3 protein: CASSYRDSLQETQYF
CDR3 DNA: TGTGCCAGCAGTTACCGGGACAGCCTTCAAGAGACCCAGTACTTC

D gene: .
J gene: TRBJ1-1
clone size: few
V gene: TRBV5-1
CDR3 protein: CASSLVGAGTEAFF
CDR3 DNA: TGCGCCAGCAGCTTGGTGGGGGCAGGGACTGAAGCTTTCTTT

D gene: .
J gene: TRBJ2-1
clone size: few
V gene: TRBV6-5
CDR3 protein: CASSYSGVNNEQFF
CDR3 DNA: TGTGCCAGCAGTTACTCTGGGGTCAACAATGAGCAGTTCTTC

D gene: TRBD2
J gene: TRBJ2-6
clone size: many
V gene: TRBV4-2
CDR3 protein: CASSQDLGGGGPSGANVLTF
CDR3 DNA: TGTGCCAGCAGCCAAGATCTTGGGGGGGGAGGCCCCTCTGGGGCCAACGTCCTGACTTTC

D gene: TRBD1
J gene: TRBJ2-2
clone size: few
V gene: TRBV5-1
CDR3 protein: CASTLGQVDTGELFF
CDR3 DNA: TGCGCCAGCACCTTGGGACAGGTTGACACCGGGGAGCTGTTTTTT

D gene: .
J gene: TRBJ2-3
clone size: many
V gene: TRBV4-1
CDR3 protein: CASSQESLGADTQYF
CDR3 DNA: TGCGCCAGCAGCCAAGAAAGTTTGGGAGCAGATACGCAGTATTTT

D gene: .
J gene: TRBJ1-2
clone size: .
V gene: TRBV20-1
CDR3 protein: CSAGALLEANYGYTF
CDR3 DNA: TGCAGTGCTGGGGCGTTATTGGAAGCTAACTATGGCTACACCTTC

D gene: .
J gene: TRBJ2-7
clone size: .
V gene: TRBV20-1
CDR3 protein: CSAREWGGRLEQYF
CDR3 DNA: TGCAGTGCTAGAGAGTGGGGCGGTCGGCTCGAGCAGTACTTC

D gene: TRBD1
J gene: TRBJ1-1
clone size: few
V gene: TRBV20-1
CDR3 protein: CSARDWDRQPRAFF
CDR3 DNA: TGCAGTGCTAGAGATTGGGACAGACAGCCCCGTGCTTTCTTT

D gene: .
J gene: TRBJ1-4
clone size: many
V gene: TRBV28
CDR3 protein: CASSLFGRTNEKLFF
CDR3 DNA: TGTGCCAGCAGTTTATTTGGGCGAACTAATGAAAAACTGTTTTTT

D gene: .
J gene: TRBJ1-1
clone size: .
V gene: TRBV15
CDR3 protein: CATSRAVNTEAFF
CDR3 DNA: TGTGCCACCAGCAGAGCAGTGAACACTGAAGCTTTCTTT

D gene: .
J gene: TRBJ2-5
clone size: few
V gene: TRBV3-1
CDR3 protein: CASSQVSATETQYF
CDR3 DNA: TGTGCCAGCAGCCAAGTCTCCGCGACAGAGACCCAGTACTTC

D gene: .
J gene: TRBJ2-6
clone size: .
V gene: TRBV12-3/TRBV12-4
CDR3 protein: CASSFLTDPLGANVLTF
CDR3 DNA: TGTGCCAGCAGTTTCTTGACAGATCCTCTGGGGGCCAACGTCCTGACTTTC

D gene: .
J gene: TRBJ2-1
clone size: many
V gene: TRBV29-1
CDR3 protein: CSVGLVLGNEQFF
CDR3 DNA: TGCAGCGTTGGATTGGTCCTAGGGAATGAGCAGTTCTTC

D gene: .
J gene: TRBJ2-7
clone size: many
V gene: TRBV7-8
CDR3 protein: CASSLATRVYEQYF
CDR3 DNA: TGTGCCAGCAGCTTAGCGACCAGGGTCTACGAGCAGTACTTC

D gene: TRBD1
J gene: TRBJ1-2
clone size: many
V gene: TRBV4-1
CDR3 protein: CASSQEQRGTGWYGYTF
CDR3 DNA: TGCGCCAGCAGCCAAGAACAAAGGGGGACAGGGTGGTACGGCTACACCTTC

D gene: TRBD1
J gene: TRBJ2-7
clone size: .
V gene: TRBV2
CDR3 protein: CASNLNPGQGEVYEQYF
CDR3 DNA: TGTGCCAGCAACCTCAATCCCGGCCAGGGGGAAGTCTACGAGCAGTACTTC